This T cell receptor beta chain emerged from a study of response to subunit inactivated influenza vaccine. Study results and caveats: Authors suggested seasonal influenza vaccinations each recruit few new T cells.

Comment on this clonotype: Its target is unknown.

MiXCR, applied by TCRdb to the RT-PCR reads, yields one record per CDR3 protein. The sample holds hundreds of thousands of distinct CDR3 sequences, roughly 14% seen once. Trimming removed 1 base at V and 4 bases at J, with 16 bases between. The germline V gene has CDR1 LGHNA and CDR2 YNFKEQ. There are 16 residues in the CDR3. The sequence came from a man aged 45-65 years who received an inactivated influenza vaccine. V and J are TRBV4-2 and TRBJ1-2; no firm D call. Specimen: PBMCs from blood, collected 11 to 12 days after vaccination. In DNA form, the CDR3 reads TGTGCCAGCAGCCAAGGGGTAGGAGACCTCACCTATGGCTACACCTTC. Translating it yields CASSQGVGDLTYGYTF.